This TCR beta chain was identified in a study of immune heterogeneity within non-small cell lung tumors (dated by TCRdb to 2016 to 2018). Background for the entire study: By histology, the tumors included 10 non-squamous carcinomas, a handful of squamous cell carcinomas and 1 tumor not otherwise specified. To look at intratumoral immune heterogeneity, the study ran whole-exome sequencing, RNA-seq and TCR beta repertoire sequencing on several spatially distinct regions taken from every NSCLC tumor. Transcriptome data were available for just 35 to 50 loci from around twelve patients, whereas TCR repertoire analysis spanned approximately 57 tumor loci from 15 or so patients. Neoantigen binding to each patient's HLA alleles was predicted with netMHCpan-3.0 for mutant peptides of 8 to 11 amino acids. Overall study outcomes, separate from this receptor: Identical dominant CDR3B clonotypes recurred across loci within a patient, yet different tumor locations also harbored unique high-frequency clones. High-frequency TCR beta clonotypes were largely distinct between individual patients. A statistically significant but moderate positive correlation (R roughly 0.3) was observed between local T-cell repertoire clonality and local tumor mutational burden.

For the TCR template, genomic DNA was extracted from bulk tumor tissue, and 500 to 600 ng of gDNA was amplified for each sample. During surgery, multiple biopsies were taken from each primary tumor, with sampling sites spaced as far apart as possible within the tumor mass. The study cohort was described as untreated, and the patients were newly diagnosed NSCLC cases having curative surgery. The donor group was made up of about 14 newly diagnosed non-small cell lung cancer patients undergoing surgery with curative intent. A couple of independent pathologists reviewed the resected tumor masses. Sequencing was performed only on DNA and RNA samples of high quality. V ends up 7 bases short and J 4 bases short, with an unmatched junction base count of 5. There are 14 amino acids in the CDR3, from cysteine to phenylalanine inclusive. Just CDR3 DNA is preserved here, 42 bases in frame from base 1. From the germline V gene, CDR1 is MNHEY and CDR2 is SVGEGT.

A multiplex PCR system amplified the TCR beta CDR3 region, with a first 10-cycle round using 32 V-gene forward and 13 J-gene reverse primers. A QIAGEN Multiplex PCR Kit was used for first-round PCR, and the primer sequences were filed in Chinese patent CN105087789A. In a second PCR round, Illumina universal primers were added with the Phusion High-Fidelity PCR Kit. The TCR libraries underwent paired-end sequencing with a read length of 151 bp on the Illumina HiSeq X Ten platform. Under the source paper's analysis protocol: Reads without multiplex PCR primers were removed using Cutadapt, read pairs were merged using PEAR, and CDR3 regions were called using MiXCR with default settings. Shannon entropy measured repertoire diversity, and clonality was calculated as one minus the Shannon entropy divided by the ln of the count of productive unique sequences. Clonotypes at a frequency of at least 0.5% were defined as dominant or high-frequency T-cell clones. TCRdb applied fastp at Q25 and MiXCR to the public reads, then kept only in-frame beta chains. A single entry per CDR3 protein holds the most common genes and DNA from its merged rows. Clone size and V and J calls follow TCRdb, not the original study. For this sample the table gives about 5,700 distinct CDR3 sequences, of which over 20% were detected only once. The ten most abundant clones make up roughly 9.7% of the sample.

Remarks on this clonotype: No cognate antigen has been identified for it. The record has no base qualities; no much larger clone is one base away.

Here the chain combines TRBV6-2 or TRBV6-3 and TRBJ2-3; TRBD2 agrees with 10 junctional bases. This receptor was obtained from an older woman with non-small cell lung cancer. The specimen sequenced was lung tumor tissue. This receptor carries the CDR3 CASKREGRSDTQYF. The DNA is TGTGCCAGCAAGCGGGAGGGCCGGTCAGATACGCAGTATTTT.